The rows below give T cell receptor beta chains drawn from one sample of a study of beta chain features in type 1 diabetes. The assay was immunoSEQ multiplex PCR, and TCRdb's table has in-frame clones only and misses some. The sample yields hundreds of thousands of clones, 10% to 15% seen once. The specimen was naive CD4+ T cells from blood. The receptors come from a man aged 18 to 30 in good health. Both conserved end residues are part of each CDR3. The D gene is left open where the match is weak. Expanded clones are given a class, and other clones once, few, many or no size at all.

>.|TRBV5-1|TRBJ2-3|TRBD2|15
TGCGCCAGCAGCTTTCAGCGCGGGGGGTCAGATACGCAGTATTTT
CASSFQRGGSDTQYF
>.|TRBV30|TRBJ2-4|.|11
TGTGCCTGGAGTACCAGAAACATTCAGTACTTC
CAWSTRNIQYF
>.|TRBV4-3|TRBJ1-4|.|15
TGCGCCAGCAGCCAAGCCGGTCTCATCGGTGAAAAACTGTTTTTT
CASSQAGLIGEKLFF
>few|TRBV7-9|TRBJ1-1|.|13
TGTGCCAGCAGCGAGCGGGGCTTCGTTGAAGCTTTCTTT
CASSERGFVEAFF
>.|TRBV4-3|TRBJ2-5|TRBD2|15
TGCGCCAGCAGTCAGACTAGCGGGTCCCAAGAGACCCAGTACTTC
CASSQTSGSQETQYF
>.|TRBV28|TRBJ2-1|.|13
TGTGCCAGCAGTTTACGACTACGCAATGAGCAGTTCTTC
CASSLRLRNEQFF
>few|TRBV4-1|TRBJ2-7|.|14
TGCGCCAGCAGCCAAGTAACAGGCGTCTACGAGCAGTACTTC
CASSQVTGVYEQYF
>few|TRBV28|TRBJ1-1|.|14
TGTGCCAGCAGCGGGACACTCAGGGGCACTGAAGCTTTCTTT
CASSGTLRGTEAFF
>few|TRBV27|TRBJ1-2|.|14
TGTGCCAGCAGGGGATCGTACAGGGACTATGGCTACACCTTC
CASRGSYRDYGYTF
>few|TRBV6-6|TRBJ1-1|TRBD1|15
TGTGCCAGCAGTCCAGCTAGGACAGGGAAAACTGAAGCTTTCTTT
CASSPARTGKTEAFF
>.|TRBV4-3|TRBJ1-2|TRBD1|14
TGCGCCAGCAGCCAATCTCGACAGGGGGGTGGCTACACCTTC
CASSQSRQGGGYTF
>few|TRBV4-2|TRBJ2-2|TRBD2|16
TGTGCCAGCAGCCAAGGTGGCGGGAGCTGGGCCGGGGAGCTGTTTTTT
CASSQGGGSWAGELFF
>few|TRBV20-1|TRBJ2-5|.|9
TGCAGCGGGAACAGGGTCGGGTACTTC
CSGNRVGYF
>few|TRBV5-4|TRBJ1-1|TRBD1|15
TGTGCCAGCAGCTCCCGACAGGGTGGTAATACTGAAGCTTTCTTT
CASSSRQGGNTEAFF
>.|TRBV28|TRBJ2-3|.|12
TGTGCCGCGGGGCACACCACAGATACGCAGTATTTT
CAAGHTTDTQYF
>few|TRBV11-3|TRBJ2-1|.|13
TGTGCCAGCAGCTTAGGGGGGGGCGATGAGCAGTTCTTC
CASSLGGGDEQFF
>few|TRBV7-3|TRBJ1-5|.|12
TGTGCCAGCAGCACCTACAATCAGCCCCAGCATTTT
CASSTYNQPQHF
>many|TRBV14|TRBJ2-7|.|15
TGTGCCAGCAGCTCCCTCCGGGACAACTCCTACGAGCAGTACTTC
CASSSLRDNSYEQYF
>few|TRBV7-2|TRBJ2-2|TRBD1|15
TGTGCCAGCAGCTTATTGGGACAGGGTCCCGGGGAGCTGTTTTTT
CASSLLGQGPGELFF
>few|TRBV7-2|TRBJ1-2|.|16
TGTGCCAGCAGCTTAGTTCGTGGACAGCCTTTGTATGGCTACACCTTC
CASSLVRGQPLYGYTF
>.|TRBV28|TRBJ1-4|TRBD1|16
TGTGCCAGCACTCGACGTCTTGGCCAGGGGGGAGAAAAACTGTTTTTT
CASTRRLGQGGEKLFF
>.|TRBV9|TRBJ1-5|TRBD1|15
TGTGCCAGCAGCGTAGCCGGGACAGGGGAGCAGCCCCAGCATTTT
CASSVAGTGEQPQHF
>.|TRBV7-9|TRBJ2-7|.|14
TGTGCCAGCAGCCAAACAGGGAGCTCCTACGAGCAGTACTTC
CASSQTGSSYEQYF
>.|TRBV27|TRBJ2-7|TRBD2|21
TGTGCCAGCAGTTTCGGACACGGAGGGGGTTTTACTAGCGGTTTTCCCTACGAGCAGTACTTC
CASSFGHGGGFTSGFPYEQYF
>.|TRBV9|TRBJ1-4|TRBD1|15
TGTGCCAGCAGCGCCGGACAGGGCCTTTGGGAAAAACTGTTTTTT
CASSAGQGLWEKLFF
>few|TRBV6-5|TRBJ1-1|TRBD1|14
TGTGCCAGCAGTTACTCGGGAACAGGGGGAGAAGCTTTCTTT
CASSYSGTGGEAFF
>few|TRBV28|TRBJ2-3|TRBD2|15
TGTGCCAGCAGAGTAGCGGGAGCGAGCACAGATACGCAGTATTTT
CASRVAGASTDTQYF
>.|TRBV4-3|TRBJ2-7|.|17
TGCGCCAGCAGCCAAGATCAGGGGCAGCGGGGCCTACACGAGCAGTACTTC
CASSQDQGQRGLHEQYF
>.|TRBV4-3|TRBJ1-4|TRBD1|14
TGCGCCAGCAGCCCTACAGGGGGGAGTGAAAAACTGTTTTTT
CASSPTGGSEKLFF
>.|TRBV5-1|TRBJ2-7|TRBD1|16
TGCGCCAGCAGCCTCCCCGCCGGACAGGGTTTCTACGAGCAGTACTTC
CASSLPAGQGFYEQYF
>few|TRBV19|TRBJ2-1|.|15
TGTGCCAGTAGTATAAGTACGGGGGGCTTCTATGAGCAGTTCTTC
CASSISTGGFYEQFF
>.|TRBV5-6|TRBJ1-5|.|12
TGTGCCAGCAGCTTGGAGCGCGGGCCCCAGCATTTT
CASSLERGPQHF
>.|TRBV5-8|TRBJ1-2|TRBD1|15
TGTGCCAGCAGCCCCCGGGACAGGGGTGACTATGGCTACACCTTC
CASSPRDRGDYGYTF
>.|TRBV4-3|TRBJ2-1|TRBD2|18
TGCGCCAGCAGCCAAGCTGCTAGCGGGGGGCCCATAGCCAGTGAGCAGTTCTTC
CASSQAASGGPIASEQFF
>few|TRBV7-9|TRBJ2-1|TRBD2|16
TGTGCCAGCAGCCCGAGGACTAGCGGGGGGGACAATGAGCAGTTCTTC
CASSPRTSGGDNEQFF
>few|TRBV27|TRBJ1-2|TRBD1|12
TGTGCCAGCAGTCGGACAGGGTATGGCTACACCTTC
CASSRTGYGYTF
>.|TRBV15|TRBJ2-1|TRBD1|15
TGTGCCACCAGCAGTCGACAGGGGGACTACAATGAGCAGTTCTTC
CATSSRQGDYNEQFF
>few|TRBV5-1|TRBJ2-5|.|14
TGCGCCAGCAGCCTAACCGGGAACCAAGAGACCCAGTACTTC
CASSLTGNQETQYF
>.|TRBV5-1|TRBJ2-3|TRBD2|14
TGCGCCAGCAGTAGCGGGGAGCCTACAGATACGCAGTATTTT
CASSSGEPTDTQYF
>few|TRBV29-1|TRBJ1-5|.|14
TGCAGCGTTACACTGGGGGGAGGCAATCAGCCCCAGCATTTT
CSVTLGGGNQPQHF
>.|TRBV30|TRBJ1-4|.|14
TGTGCCTGGAGTGTACTATCGCGCGATGAAAAACTGTTTTTT
CAWSVLSRDEKLFF
>.|TRBV4-3|TRBJ2-7|TRBD1|14
TGCGCCAGCAGCCAGGACAGGGTAACCTACGAGCAGTACTTC
CASSQDRVTYEQYF
>.|TRBV14|TRBJ2-1|TRBD1|19
TGTGCCAGCAGCCCTCACTCCTCCGGGACAGGGTCATCCTACAATGAGCAGTTCTTC
CASSPHSSGTGSSYNEQFF
>.|TRBV28|TRBJ1-4|.|12
TGTGCCAGCTGGGGCAGAAATGAAAAACTGTTTTTT
CASWGRNEKLFF
>few|TRBV11-2|TRBJ2-1|TRBD1|15
TGTGCCAGCAGCTTCGGGACAGCTTCCTACAATGAGCAGTTCTTC
CASSFGTASYNEQFF
>.|TRBV27|TRBJ2-3|.|14
TGTGCCAGCAGTTTGTCCAGGGCCGCAGATACGCAGTATTTT
CASSLSRAADTQYF
>.|TRBV5-4|TRBJ2-3|TRBD2|17
TGTGCCAGCAGCTTCCCACTCGCGGGGGGGCCGACAGATACGCAGTATTTT
CASSFPLAGGPTDTQYF
>few|TRBV6-5|TRBJ2-2|TRBD1|14
TGTGCCAGCAGTTCACAGGGGTACACCGGGGAGCTGTTTTTT
CASSSQGYTGELFF
>.|TRBV28|TRBJ1-1|TRBD1|17
TGTGCCAGCACAGTTTTTGCCCTCACCGGGACAGGGGTAGGAGCTTTCTTT
CASTVFALTGTGVGAFF
>few|TRBV30|TRBJ1-1|TRBD1|14
TGTGCCTGGAGTGATCCGGGACAGGGCGCTGAAGCTTTCTTT
CAWSDPGQGAEAFF
>.|TRBV7-2|TRBJ2-5|.|14
TGTGCCAGCAGCTTACCGGGGAACCAAGAGACCCAGTACTTC
CASSLPGNQETQYF
>few|TRBV28|TRBJ2-1|TRBD2|15
TGTGCCAGCATCCAAGGACTAGCGGGAGTCCGTGAGCAGTTCTTC
CASIQGLAGVREQFF
>few|TRBV18|TRBJ2-1|.|15
TGTGCCAGCTCAGGGCCAGGGGACTCCTACAATGAGCAGTTCTTC
CASSGPGDSYNEQFF
>few|TRBV7-8|TRBJ2-2|.|14
TGTGCCAGCAGCCTCCGCAGGGGAACCGGGGAGCTGTTTTTT
CASSLRRGTGELFF